This T cell receptor beta chain was observed in a study of metastatic and nonmetastatic thyroid tumors. Whole-study context: Blood and tumor or nodule tissue repertoires from malignant and benign thyroid patients were compared. Study outcomes and limitations: Within blood and tumor, benign nodules reportedly had significantly lower TCR beta diversity than malignant thyroid tumors did.

Between the trimmed V and J ends, which lost 7 bases and 0 bases, there was a span of 13 bases. The CDR3 is made up of 16 amino acids. The germline V gene has CDR1 SNHLY and CDR2 FYNNEI. Original processing methods: In papillary thyroid cancer, a distant-metastasis classifier was built using CDR3 differences across clinicopathological groups. TCRdb re-called the PCR reads through MiXCR. Here the V and J calls rest on TCRdb's processing, not on the authors' analysis. The sample includes about 92,000 clones, about 15% of them seen just once. This clone was detected ten times or more. Its antigen remains unidentified. Each patient went into thyroid surgery without having received any treatment.

Sequenced material: blood. The sequence derives from a female donor with papillary thyroid cancer or a benign thyroid nodule (not recorded which). Some clones in this sample may be carry-over from other donors' samples. The chain uses TRBV2 and TRBJ2-6; tentatively, D is TRBD1 or TRBD2 (5 bases each). The CDR3 DNA reads TGTGCCAGCATGGGGGACGCCCTCTCTGGGGCCAACGTCCTGACTTTC. It is translated as CASMGDALSGANVLTF.